The clone carrying this T cell receptor beta chain was found a few times. Original handling: Reference gene primer amplification gave nucleated cell count estimates. This table comes from immunoSEQ multiplex PCR, and its TCRdb copy is limited to in-frame clones, with some not included. V, J and clone size were drawn from that table, and D and trimming were deduced from the DNA. There are 200,000 to 250,000 clones in the sample; 80% to 90% occur only once, and 4.5% to 6% lies in the top ten. These data come from a study of blood T cell repertoires in COVID-19. Study context: Italy, Spain and the United States were the sources of the convalescent and acute COVID-19 samples. The cDNA or gDNA used as material had been derived from T cells, B-cell-depleted T cells, or PBMCs.

V lost 4 bases, J lost 2 bases, and 3 bases stayed unmatched. Germline-derived CDR1 and CDR2 are KGHSH and LQKENI. The CDR3 sequence is 15 residues long. Sequencing was carried out using peripheral blood. The sequence was collected from an older woman who had recovered from COVID-19. The rearrangement joins TRBV18 to TRBJ2-3, with TRBD2 matching over 10 bases. CDR3 in amino acids: CASSLAGGTTDTQYF. In nucleotides, the CDR3 is TGTGCCAGCTCACTAGCGGGGGGTACCACAGATACGCAGTATTTT.